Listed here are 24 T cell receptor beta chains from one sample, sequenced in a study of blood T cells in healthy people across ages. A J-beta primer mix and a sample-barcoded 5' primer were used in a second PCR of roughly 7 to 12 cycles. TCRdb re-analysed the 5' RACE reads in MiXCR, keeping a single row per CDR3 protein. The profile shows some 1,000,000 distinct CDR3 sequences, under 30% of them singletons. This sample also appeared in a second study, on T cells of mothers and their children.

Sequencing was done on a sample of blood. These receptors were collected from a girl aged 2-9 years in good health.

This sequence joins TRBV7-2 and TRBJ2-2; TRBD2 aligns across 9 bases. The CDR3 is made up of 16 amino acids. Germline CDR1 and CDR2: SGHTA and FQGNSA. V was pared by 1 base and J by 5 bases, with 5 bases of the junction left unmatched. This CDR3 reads CASSLVASGNTGELFF. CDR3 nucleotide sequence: TGTGCCAGCAGCTTAGTCGCTAGCGGGAATACCGGGGAGCTGTTTTTT.

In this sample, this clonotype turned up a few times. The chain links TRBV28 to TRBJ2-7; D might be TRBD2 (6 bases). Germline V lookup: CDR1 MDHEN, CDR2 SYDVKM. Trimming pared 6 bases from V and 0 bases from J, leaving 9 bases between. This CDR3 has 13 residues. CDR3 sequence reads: CASRYGSSYEQYF. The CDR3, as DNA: TGTGCCAGCAGATACGGGAGCTCCTACGAGCAGTACTTC. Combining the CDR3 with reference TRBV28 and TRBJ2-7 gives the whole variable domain DVKVTQSSRYLVKRTGEKVFLECVQDMDHENMFWYRQDPGLGLRLIYFSYDVKMKEKGDIPEGYSVSREKKERFSLILESASTNQTSMYLCASRYGSSYEQYFGPGTRLTVT.

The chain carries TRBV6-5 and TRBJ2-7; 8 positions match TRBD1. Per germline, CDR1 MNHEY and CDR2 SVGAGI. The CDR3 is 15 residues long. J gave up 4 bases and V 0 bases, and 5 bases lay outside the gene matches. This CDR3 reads CASSYSGRGLYEQYF. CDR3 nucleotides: TGTGCCAGCAGTTACTCGGGCAGGGGGCTGTACGAGCAGTACTTC.

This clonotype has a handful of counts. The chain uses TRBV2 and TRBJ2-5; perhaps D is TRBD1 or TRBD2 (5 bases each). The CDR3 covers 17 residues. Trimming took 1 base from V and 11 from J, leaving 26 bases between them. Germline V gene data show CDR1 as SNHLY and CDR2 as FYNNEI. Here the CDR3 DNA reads TGTGCCAGCAGTGAAGGGGGGTCCCCACTCTCGAGTGGAGAGCAGTACTTC. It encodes CASSEGGSPLSSGEQYF. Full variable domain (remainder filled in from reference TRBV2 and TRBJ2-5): EPEVTQTPSHQVTQMGQEVILRCVPISNHLYFYWYRQILGQKVEFLVSFYNNEISEKSEIFDDQFSVERPDGSNFTLKIRSTKLEDSAMYFCASSEGGSPLSSGEQYFGPGTRLLVL.

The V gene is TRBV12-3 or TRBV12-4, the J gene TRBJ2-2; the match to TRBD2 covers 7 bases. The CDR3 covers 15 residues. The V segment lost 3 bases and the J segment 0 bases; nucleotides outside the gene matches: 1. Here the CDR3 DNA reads TGTGCCAGCAGTTTCGGGAGGCCGAACACCGGGGAGCTGTTTTTT. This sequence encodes CASSFGRPNTGELFF.

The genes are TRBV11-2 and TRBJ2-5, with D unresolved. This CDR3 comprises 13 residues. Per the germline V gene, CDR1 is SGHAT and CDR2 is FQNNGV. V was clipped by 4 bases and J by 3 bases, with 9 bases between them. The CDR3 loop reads CASSWVGKETQYF. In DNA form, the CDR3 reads TGTGCCAGCAGCTGGGTGGGGAAAGAGACCCAGTACTTC.

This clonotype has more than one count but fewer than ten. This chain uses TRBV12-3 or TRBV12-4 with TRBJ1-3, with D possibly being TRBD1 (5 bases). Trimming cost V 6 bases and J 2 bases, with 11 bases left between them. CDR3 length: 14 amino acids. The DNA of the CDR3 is TGTGCCAGCAGCCGGCCGGGGGCTGGAAACACCATATATTTT. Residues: CASSRPGAGNTIYF.

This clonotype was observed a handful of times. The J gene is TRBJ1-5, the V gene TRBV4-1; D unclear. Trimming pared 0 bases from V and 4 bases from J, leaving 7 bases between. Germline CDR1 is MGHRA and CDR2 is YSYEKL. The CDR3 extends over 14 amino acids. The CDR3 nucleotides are TGCGCCAGCAGCCAAGACAATAGGAATCAGCCCCAGCATTTT. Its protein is CASSQDNRNQPQHF.

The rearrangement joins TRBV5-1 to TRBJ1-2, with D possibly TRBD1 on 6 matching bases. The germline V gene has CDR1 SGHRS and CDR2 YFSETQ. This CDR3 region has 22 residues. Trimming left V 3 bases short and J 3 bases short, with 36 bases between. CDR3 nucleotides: TGCGCCAGCAGCTCGGACAGACCTTTACTATGGCTGCGGACAGACCTTTACTATGGCTACACCTTC. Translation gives CASSSDRPLLWLRTDLYYGYTF. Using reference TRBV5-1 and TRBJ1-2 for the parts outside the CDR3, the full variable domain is KAGVTQTPRYLIKTRGQQVTLSCSPISGHRSVSWYQQTPGQGLQFLFEYFSETQRNKGNFPGRFSGRQFSNSRSEMNVSTLELGDSALYLCASSSDRPLLWLRTDLYYGYTFGSGTRLTVV.

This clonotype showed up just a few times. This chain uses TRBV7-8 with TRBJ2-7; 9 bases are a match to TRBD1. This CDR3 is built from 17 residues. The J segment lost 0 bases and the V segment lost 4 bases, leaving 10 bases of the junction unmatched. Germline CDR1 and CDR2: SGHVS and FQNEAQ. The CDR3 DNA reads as TGTGCCAGCAGCTCCCTTTCTGACAGGGGGTTCTCCTACGAGCAGTACTTC. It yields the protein CASSSLSDRGFSYEQYF. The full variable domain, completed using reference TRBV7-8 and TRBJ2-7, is GAGVSQSPRYKVAKRGQDVALRCDPISGHVSLFWYQQALGQGPEFLTYFQNEAQLDKSGLPSDRFFAERPEGSVSTLKIQRTQQEDSAVYLCASSSLSDRGFSYEQYFGPGTRLTVT.

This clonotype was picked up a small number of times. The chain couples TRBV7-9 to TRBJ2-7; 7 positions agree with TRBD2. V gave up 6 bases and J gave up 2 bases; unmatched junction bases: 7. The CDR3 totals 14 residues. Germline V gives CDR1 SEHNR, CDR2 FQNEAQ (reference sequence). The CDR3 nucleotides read TGTGCCAGCAGTCCTAGCGGTGAAGCCTACGAGCAGTACTTC. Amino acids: CASSPSGEAYEQYF.

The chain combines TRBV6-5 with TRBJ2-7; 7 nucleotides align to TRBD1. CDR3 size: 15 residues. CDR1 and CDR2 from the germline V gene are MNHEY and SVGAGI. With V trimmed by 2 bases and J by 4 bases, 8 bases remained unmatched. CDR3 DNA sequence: TGTGCCAGCAGTTACACCGGGACAGAGTATTACGAGCAGTACTTC. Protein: CASSYTGTEYYEQYF.

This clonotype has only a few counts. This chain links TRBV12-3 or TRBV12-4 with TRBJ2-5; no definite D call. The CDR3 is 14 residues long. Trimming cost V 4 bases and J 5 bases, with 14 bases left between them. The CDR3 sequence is CASSSFGPEETQYF. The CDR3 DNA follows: TGTGCCAGCAGTTCCTTTGGGCCCGAGGAGACCCAGTACTTC.

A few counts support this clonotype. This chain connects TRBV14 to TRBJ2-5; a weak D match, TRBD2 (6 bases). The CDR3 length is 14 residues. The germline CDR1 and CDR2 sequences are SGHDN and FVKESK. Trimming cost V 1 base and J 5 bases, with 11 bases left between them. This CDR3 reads CASSQGLGGETQYF. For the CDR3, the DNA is TGTGCCAGCAGCCAAGGTCTAGGAGGGGAGACCCAGTACTTC.

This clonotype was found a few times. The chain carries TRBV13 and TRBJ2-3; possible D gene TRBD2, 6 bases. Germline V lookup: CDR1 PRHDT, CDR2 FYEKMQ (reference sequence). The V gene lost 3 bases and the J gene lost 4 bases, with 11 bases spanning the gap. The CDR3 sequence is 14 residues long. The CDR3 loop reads CASSFRGEADTQYF. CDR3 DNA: TGTGCCAGCAGCTTCCGCGGGGAGGCAGATACGCAGTATTTT.

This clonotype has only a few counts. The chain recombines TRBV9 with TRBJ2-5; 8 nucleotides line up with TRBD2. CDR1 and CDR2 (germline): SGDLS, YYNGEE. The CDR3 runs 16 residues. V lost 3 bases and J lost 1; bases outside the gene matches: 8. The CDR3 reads CASSAASGGLQETQYF. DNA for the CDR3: TGTGCCAGCAGCGCCGCGAGCGGGGGACTCCAAGAGACCCAGTACTTC.

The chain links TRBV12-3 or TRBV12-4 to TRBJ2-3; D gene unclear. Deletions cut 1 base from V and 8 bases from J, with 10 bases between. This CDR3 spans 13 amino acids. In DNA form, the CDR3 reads TGTGCCAGCAGTTTAGGAAGTTGGGGTACGCAGTATTTT. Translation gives CASSLGSWGTQYF.

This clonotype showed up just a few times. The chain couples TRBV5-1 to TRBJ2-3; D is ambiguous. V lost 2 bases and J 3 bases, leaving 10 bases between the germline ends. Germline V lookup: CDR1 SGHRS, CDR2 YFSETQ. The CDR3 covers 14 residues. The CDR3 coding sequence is TGCGCCAGCAGCTTTACCCGCCCTACAGATACGCAGTATTTT. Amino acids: CASSFTRPTDTQYF.

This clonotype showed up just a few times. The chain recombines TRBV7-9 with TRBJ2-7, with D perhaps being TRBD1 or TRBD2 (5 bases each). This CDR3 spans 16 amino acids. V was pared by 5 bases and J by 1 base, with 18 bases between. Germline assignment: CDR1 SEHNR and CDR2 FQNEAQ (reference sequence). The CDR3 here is CASSQIDGGHSYEQYF. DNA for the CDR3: TGTGCCAGCAGCCAAATCGACGGAGGACATTCCTACGAGCAGTACTTC.

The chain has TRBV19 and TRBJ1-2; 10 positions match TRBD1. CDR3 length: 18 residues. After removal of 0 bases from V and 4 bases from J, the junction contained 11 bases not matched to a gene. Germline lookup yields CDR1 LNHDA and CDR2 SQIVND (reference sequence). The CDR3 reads CASSIDIGAGQGLYGYTF. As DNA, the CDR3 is TGTGCCAGTAGTATAGATATCGGCGCGGGACAGGGGCTCTATGGCTACACCTTC.

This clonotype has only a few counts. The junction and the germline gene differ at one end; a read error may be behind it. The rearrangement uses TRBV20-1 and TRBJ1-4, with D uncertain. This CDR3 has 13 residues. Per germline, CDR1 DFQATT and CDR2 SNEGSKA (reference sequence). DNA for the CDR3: TGCAGCGCTAGAGATGTGGCCTCAGAGGGACTGTTTTTT. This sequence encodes CSARDVASEGLFF.

The CDR3: CASSSTVRDNYGYTF. CDR3 bases: TGTGCCAGCAGCTCGACGGTCAGAGATAACTATGGCTACACCTTC. J is TRBJ1-2 and V is TRBV5-5; D gene ambiguous. The CDR3 loop spans 15 amino acids. The germline V and J ends were trimmed by 3 bases and 1 base, with 13 bases remaining between them. Germline V gene lookup returns CDR1 SGHKS and CDR2 YYEKEE (reference sequence).

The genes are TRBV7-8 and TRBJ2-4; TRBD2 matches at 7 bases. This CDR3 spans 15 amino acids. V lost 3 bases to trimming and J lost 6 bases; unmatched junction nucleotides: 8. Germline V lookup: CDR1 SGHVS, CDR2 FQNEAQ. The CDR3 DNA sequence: TGTGCCAGCAGCTTTACTAGCGAGGTTCTAAACATTCAGTACTTC. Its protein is CASSFTSEVLNIQYF.

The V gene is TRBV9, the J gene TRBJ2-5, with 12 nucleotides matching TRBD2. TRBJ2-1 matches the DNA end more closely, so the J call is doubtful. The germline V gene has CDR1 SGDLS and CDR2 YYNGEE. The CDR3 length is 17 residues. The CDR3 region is CASSPHLGLAGYNEQFF. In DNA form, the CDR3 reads TGTGCCAGCAGCCCACACTTGGGACTAGCGGGCTACAATGAGCAGTTCTTC.